Following are 25 T cell receptor beta chains from one sample sequenced in a study of T cells in Graves' hyperthyroidism and ophthalmopathy. RNA transcripts were the template for amplifying TCR beta CDR3 regions. The HTBI primer set served for first-round RT-PCR of the TCR CDR3. Each CDR3 protein gets one entry after TCRdb re-called the multiplex PCR reads with MiXCR. The sample shows about 320,000 distinct CDR3 sequences, roughly 17% of them seen only once. What was sequenced was blood. Source of these receptors: a man aged 25 to 40 with Graves' hyperthyroidism.

This clonotype occurred a few times. The gene calls are TRBV27 and TRBJ2-1; 9 positions match TRBD1. CDR3 length: 15 residues. J was trimmed by 5 bases and V by 6 bases; bases with no gene match: 8. Germline V gives CDR1 MNHEY, CDR2 SMNVEV (reference sequence). CDR3 in amino acids: CASRGGQGRDNEQFF. CDR3 sequence (DNA): TGTGCCAGCAGGGGGGGACAGGGACGGGACAATGAGCAGTTCTTC.

This clonotype was counted many times. The V gene is TRBV3-1, the J gene TRBJ1-5; D unclear. The ends were cut back, 5 bases at V and 4 bases at J, with 6 bases in the middle. This CDR3 has 12 amino acids. Looked up from germline, CDR1 is LGHDT and CDR2 is YNNKEL (reference sequence). DNA of the CDR3: TGTGCCAGCAGCTTGTTGAATCAGCCCCAGCATTTT. Its translation is CASSLLNQPQHF.

This clonotype has at least ten counts. This chain connects TRBV6-2 or TRBV6-3 to TRBJ2-1; 10 bases fit TRBD2. Germline CDR1 MNHEY, CDR2 SVGEGT. This CDR3 contains 14 residues. J lost 6 bases, V lost 6 bases, and 5 bases had no gene match. Here the CDR3 reads CASRTSGAFNEQFF. DNA for the CDR3: TGTGCCAGCAGAACTAGCGGGGCCTTCAATGAGCAGTTCTTC.

As for this clonotype: The junction differs from germline at one of its ends, possibly a read error. J is TRBJ2-1 and V is TRBV7-3, with 7 bases aligning to TRBD2. From germline, CDR1 is SGHTA and CDR2 FQGTGA. The CDR3 is made up of 15 amino acids. The chain's CDR3 is CAGSPSGSPYNEQFF. The CDR3 DNA sequence: TGTGCCGGCAGCCCTAGCGGTTCCCCCTACAATGAGCAGTTCTTC. Complete variable domain (other parts from reference TRBV7-3 and TRBJ2-1): GAGVSQTPSNKVTEKGKYVELRCDPISGHTALYWYRQSLGQGPEFLIYFQGTGAADDSGLPNDRFFAVRPEGSVSTLKIQRTERGDSAVYLCAGSPSGSPYNEQFFGPGTRLTVL.

This clonotype was counted many times. The chain joins TRBV27 to TRBJ2-2; D is possibly TRBD2 (5 bases). The CDR3 totals 14 residues. V lost 4 bases to trimming and J lost 5 bases, with 11 bases between them. Per germline, CDR1 MNHEY and CDR2 SMNVEV (reference sequence). Here the CDR3 reads CASSWTAGTGELFF. The CDR3 DNA reads TGTGCCAGCAGTTGGACTGCCGGGACCGGGGAGCTGTTTTTT.

This clonotype was recorded a few times. The V gene is TRBV7-6, the J gene TRBJ2-7; D uncertain. Per the germline V gene, CDR1 is SGHVS and CDR2 is FNYEAQ. This CDR3 comprises 14 residues. The V end was cut by 5 bases, the J end by 1 base, with 12 bases between. CDR3 nucleotides: TGTGCCAGCAGCGTTAGGGCGTCATCCTACGAGCAGTACTTC. This translates into CASSVRASSYEQYF.

The chain recombines TRBV7-2 with TRBJ2-1; D is undetermined. Germline assignment: CDR1 SGHTA and CDR2 FQGNSA. This CDR3 is built from 16 residues. V lost 2 bases to trimming and J lost 0 bases, with 11 bases between them. CDR3 nucleotides: TGTGCCAGCAGCTTAAGTTGGGCAGTCTCCTACAATGAGCAGTTCTTC. Protein product: CASSLSWAVSYNEQFF.

This clonotype was counted at least ten times. CDR3 DNA: TGTGCCAGCTGTGGGATGAACACCGGGGAGCTGTTTTTT. This codes for CASCGMNTGELFF. The chain links TRBV3-1 to TRBJ2-2, with unresolved D. Per germline, CDR1 LGHDT and CDR2 YNNKEL (reference sequence). This CDR3 is built from 13 residues. V was cut by 8 bases and J by 1 base, with 8 bases left in between. The variable domain in full, completed from reference TRBV3-1 and TRBJ2-2, reads DTAVSQTPKYLVTQMGNDKSIKCEQNLGHDTMYWYKQDSKKFLKIMFSYNNKELIINETVPNRFSPKSPDKAHLNLHINSLELGDSAVYFCASCGMNTGELFFGEGSRLTVL.

This clonotype was picked up many times. CDR3 region: CASSFRRTDTQYF. Written as DNA, the CDR3 is TGTGCCAGCAGTTTCCGCCGCACAGATACGCAGTATTTT. This chain connects TRBV12-3 or TRBV12-4 to TRBJ2-3; D uncertain. The CDR3 is made up of 13 amino acids. V gave up 3 bases and J gave up 1 base, with 5 bases separating them.

The J gene is TRBJ1-3, the V gene TRBV7-9, with D tentatively TRBD1 (5 bases). The CDR3 extends over 13 amino acids. V was trimmed by 2 bases and J by 3 bases, leaving 5 bases between them. From germline, CDR1 is SEHNR and CDR2 FQNEAQ (reference sequence). The CDR3, as DNA: TGTGCCAGCAGCTTACAGGGTGGAAACACCATATATTTT. This gives the protein CASSLQGGNTIYF.

This clonotype was observed a few times. The chain couples TRBV20-1 to TRBJ1-6; possible D gene TRBD1, 6 bases. The CDR3 loop spans 12 amino acids. V dropped 3 bases and J dropped 6 bases, with 6 bases sitting between them. Per the germline V gene, CDR1 is DFQATT and CDR2 is SNEGSKA (reference sequence). The DNA for the CDR3 is TGCAGTGCTAGGGACAGTAATTCACCCCTCCACTTT. Protein sequence: CSARDSNSPLHF.

This clonotype was counted at least ten times. The gene calls are TRBV30 and TRBJ2-7; no clear D. The CDR3 consists of 12 residues. Trimming cost V 2 bases and J 0 bases, with 5 bases left between them. Germline loops: CDR1 GTSNPN, CDR2 SVGIG (reference sequence). The CDR3 region has the DNA TGTGCCTGGAGTCCGAGCTCCTACGAGCAGTACTTC. Protein sequence: CAWSPSSYEQYF.

The sample holds many counts of this clonotype. V is TRBV30 and J is TRBJ2-2; D is uncertain. This CDR3 spans 13 amino acids. The V gene lost 2 bases and the J gene lost 5 bases, with 9 bases spanning the gap. Germline-derived CDR1 and CDR2 are GTSNPN and SVGIG (reference sequence). CDR3 nucleotide sequence: TGTGCCTGGAGTCCATTGAGGACCGGGGAGCTGTTTTTT. Its translation: CAWSPLRTGELFF.

This clonotype turned up a few times. The rearrangement joins TRBV20-1 to TRBJ2-7, with D perhaps TRBD2 (6 bases). V lost 1 base to trimming and J lost 2 bases, with 15 bases between them. Germline-derived CDR1 and CDR2 are DFQATT and SNEGSKA (reference sequence). CDR3 length: 15 amino acids. In nucleotides, the CDR3 is TGCAGTGCTAGAGGCCAAGGTAGCGGTACCTACGAGCAGTACTTC. This codes for CSARGQGSGTYEQYF.

The rearrangement uses TRBV15 and TRBJ2-3, with a possible D match to TRBD1 (6 bases). Trimming removed 8 bases at V and 6 bases at J, with 9 bases between. Germline V CDR1 and CDR2: LNHNV, YYDKDF (reference sequence). The CDR3 is 11 amino acids. CDR3 DNA sequence: TGTGCCACCGAACAGGGCGATACGCAGTATTTT. Its translation is CATEQGDTQYF.

The gene calls are TRBV5-8 and TRBJ1-5; D might be TRBD1 (5 bases). The CDR3 covers 16 residues. Germline loops: CDR1 SGHTS, CDR2 YDEGEE. V was pared by 6 bases and J by 4 bases, with 20 bases between. CDR3: CASTLGVTRSNQPQHF. Written as DNA, the CDR3 is TGTGCCAGCACTCTGGGGGTAACGAGGAGTAATCAGCCCCAGCATTTT. The variable domain in full, with the rest retrieved from reference TRBV5-8 and TRBJ1-5, is EAGVTQSPTHLIKTRGQQATLRCSPISGHTSVYWYQQALGLGLQFLLWYDEGEERNRGNFPPRFSGRQFPNYSSELNVNALELEDSALYLCASTLGVTRSNQPQHFGDGTRLSIL.

Many counts were recorded for this clonotype. The V call is TRBV30, the J call TRBJ2-3; D may be TRBD1 (6 bases). The germline V and J ends were trimmed by 3 bases and 0 bases, with 7 bases remaining between them. Germline V lookup: CDR1 GTSNPN, CDR2 SVGIG (reference sequence). The CDR3 extends over 13 amino acids. The chain's CDR3 is CAWRQGSTDTQYF. The DNA for the CDR3 is TGTGCCTGGAGACAGGGAAGCACAGATACGCAGTATTTT.

J is TRBJ2-5 and V is TRBV10-3; D is possibly TRBD1 or TRBD2 (5 bases each). V was cut by 3 bases and J by 3 bases, with 14 bases left in between. CDR3 size: 15 residues. Per germline, CDR1 ENHRY and CDR2 SYGVKD. The CDR3 sequence is CAISEPGPPEETQYF. The CDR3 DNA reads as TGTGCCATCAGTGAACCGGGACCTCCAGAAGAGACCCAGTACTTC.

A few counts support this clonotype. The CDR3 is CASSSMDRDNQPQHF. Written as DNA, the CDR3 is TGTGCCAGCAGTTCGATGGACAGGGACAATCAGCCCCAGCATTTT. The V gene is TRBV6-2 or TRBV6-3, the J gene TRBJ1-5; the match to TRBD1 covers 8 bases. The V gene's germline CDR1 is MNHEY and CDR2 SVGEGT. Trimming cost V 4 bases and J 3 bases; bases outside gene matches: 5. CDR3 length: 15 amino acids.

In this sample, this clonotype turned up many times. The chain has TRBV7-6 and TRBJ2-1, with D maybe TRBD1 (6 bases). CDR1 and CDR2 from the germline V gene are SGHVS and FNYEAQ. CDR3 length: 13 residues. Trimming shortened V by 5 bases and J by 6 bases, and 11 bases separated the two germline ends. The CDR3 sequence: CASSVNRVNEQFF. CDR3 coding DNA: TGTGCCAGCAGCGTTAACAGGGTCAATGAGCAGTTCTTC.

V and J are TRBV12-3 or TRBV12-4 and TRBJ2-1; 7 bases align to TRBD1. The V and J ends lost 5 bases and 2 bases, in that order; junction bases with no gene match: 3. CDR3 length: 14 residues. The CDR3 region has the DNA TGTGCCAGCAGTGTAGACAGGGCCTACAATGAGCAGTTCTTC. Protein product: CASSVDRAYNEQFF.

This clonotype has ten or more counts. The chain carries TRBV12-3 or TRBV12-4 and TRBJ2-7, with D perhaps TRBD1 (5 bases). The V gene lost 0 bases and the J gene lost 2 bases, with 5 bases spanning the gap. The CDR3 has 13 amino acids. CDR3 protein: CASSLADTYEQYF. CDR3 coding DNA: TGTGCCAGCAGTTTAGCGGACACCTACGAGCAGTACTTC.

This clonotype was seen repeatedly, ten times or more. The V call is TRBV7-2, the J call TRBJ2-2; no reliable D call. The CDR3 has 11 amino acids. Germline assignment: CDR1 SGHTA and CDR2 FQGNSA. Deletions cut 2 bases from V and 7 bases from J, with 2 bases between. The CDR3 loop reads CASSLRGELFF. The CDR3 DNA reads as TGTGCCAGCAGCTTACGCGGGGAGCTGTTTTTT.

This clonotype was detected many times. The rearrangement links TRBV6-2 or TRBV6-3 to TRBJ2-7, with TRBD1 as a possible D gene (6 bases). Germline V CDR1 and CDR2: MNHEY, SVGEGT. This CDR3 region has 15 residues. The germline V and J ends were trimmed by 0 bases and 3 bases, with 12 bases remaining between them. Written as DNA, the CDR3 is TGTGCCAGCAGTTACTCGAAGGGGGTATACTACGAGCAGTACTTC. Translating it yields CASSYSKGVYYEQYF.

The chain carries TRBV11-1 and TRBJ2-1; the match to TRBD2 covers 8 bases. The CDR3 has 17 residues. Trimming cost V 4 bases and J 7 bases; bases outside gene matches: 15. Germline V gene lookup returns CDR1 SGHAT and CDR2 FQDESV (reference sequence). CDR3 DNA sequence: TGTGCCAGCAGCTCTCCGACTAGCGCGACGTTGAGAAATGAGCAGTTCTTC. The encoded protein is CASSSPTSATLRNEQFF.